These T cell receptor beta chains were read from a single sample in a study of graft-versus-host responses after intestinal transplantation. The assay was immunoSEQ multiplex PCR, and TCRdb's table has in-frame clones only and misses some. This sample has 12,000 or so clones, with about 89% found just once. This specimen consisted of PBMCs, obtained 105 days after intestinal transplantation. These receptor sequences come from a human patient who received an intestinal transplant, so some T cells may come from the graft donor. CDR3s include the opening cysteine and the closing phenylalanine or tryptophan. A D gene is named only where the DNA matches it firmly. Some rows mark clone size as missing; the rest say once, few, many or name a class of expanded clone.

J | size | length | D | V | CDR3 | DNA
TRBJ1-5 | . | 14 | TRBD1 | TRBV12-5 | CASAATGEFQPQHF | TGTGCTAGTGCTGCGACAGGGGAGTTTCAGCCCCAGCATTTT
TRBJ2-7 | . | 16 | TRBD2 | TRBV4-1 | CASSRVSGGLSYEQYF | TGCGCCAGCAGCCGGGTTAGCGGGGGCCTTTCCTACGAGCAGTACTTC
TRBJ2-7 | . | 16 | . | TRBV11-1 | CASSPRGGLSSYEQYF | TGTGCCAGCAGCCCTAGAGGGGGGCTAAGCTCCTACGAGCAGTACTTC
TRBJ2-7 | . | 14 | . | TRBV29-1 | CSVSWAGYSYEQYF | TGCAGCGTATCCTGGGCAGGGTACTCCTACGAGCAGTACTTC
TRBJ1-1 | . | 12 | . | TRBV29-1 | CSVDREDTEAFF | TGCAGCGTTGACAGGGAGGACACTGAAGCTTTCTTT
TRBJ2-7 | . | 15 | TRBD1 | TRBV7-9 | CASSSPRTGNYEQYF | TGTGCCAGCAGCTCACCCAGGACAGGGAACTACGAGCAGTACTTC
TRBJ1-4 | . | 12 | . | TRBV5-6 | CARGRDHEKLFF | TGTGCCAGAGGGAGGGATCACGAAAAACTGTTTTTT
TRBJ2-7 | . | 15 | TRBD2 | TRBV6-1 | CASSERGAGGYEQYF | TGTGCCAGCAGTGAAAGAGGGGCCGGGGGGTACGAGCAGTACTTC
TRBJ2-5 | . | 14 | . | TRBV5-5 | CASSKRDGVSTQYF | TGTGCCAGCAGCAAAAGGGATGGGGTTTCGACCCAGTACTTC
TRBJ2-3 | . | 19 | TRBD2 | TRBV4-2 | CASSQAGTSGGRNTDTQYF | TGTGCCAGCAGCCAAGCCGGGACTAGCGGGGGACGAAACACAGATACGCAGTATTTT
TRBJ1-1 | . | 15 | . | TRBV7-6 | CASSLDRARNTEAFF | TGTGCCAGCAGCTTAGATCGGGCCAGGAACACTGAAGCTTTCTTT
TRBJ2-3 | few | 20 | TRBD2 | TRBV28 | CASSSGTSGLTREAPDTQYF | TGTGCCAGCAGTTCCGGGACTAGCGGGTTAACCCGGGAGGCGCCAGATACGCAGTATTTT
TRBJ2-1 | . | 15 | TRBD2 | TRBV28 | CASQLAGGLYNEQFF | TGTGCCAGCCAACTAGCGGGAGGGTTATACAATGAGCAGTTCTTC
TRBJ2-3 | . | 10 | . | TRBV10-2 | CASIGDTQYF | TGCGCCAGCATCGGGGATACGCAGTATTTT
TRBJ2-5 | . | 14 | . | TRBV6-1 | CASSANGGRETQYF | TGTGCCAGCAGTGCGAACGGGGGCAGAGAGACCCAGTACTTC
TRBJ2-1 | . | 14 | TRBD1 | TRBV7-6 | CASSPQGAGDEQFF | TGTGCCAGCAGCCCCCAGGGGGCTGGGGATGAGCAGTTCTTC
TRBJ1-2 | . | 13 | . | TRBV7-9 | CASTNHPAGDYTF | TGTGCCAGCACAAACCATCCCGCAGGGGACTACACCTTC
TRBJ2-1 | . | 12 | TRBD1 | TRBV11-2 | CASSSDRVEQFF | TGTGCCAGCAGCTCCGACAGGGTTGAGCAGTTCTTC
TRBJ2-7 | . | 12 | . | TRBV7-3 | CASSSPPGEQYF | TGTGCCAGCAGCTCCCCCCCAGGGGAGCAGTACTTC
TRBJ2-7 | . | 15 | TRBD1 | TRBV5-1 | CASSLLGQGANEQYF | TGCGCCAGCAGCTTACTGGGACAGGGGGCAAACGAGCAGTACTTC
TRBJ2-1 | . | 16 | TRBD2 | TRBV27 | CASSLSWGLAGTEQFF | TGTGCCAGCAGTTTATCCTGGGGACTAGCGGGGACTGAGCAGTTCTTC
TRBJ2-3 | . | 15 | . | TRBV10-3 | CAIRGNSVLEDTQYF | TGTGCCATCAGGGGAAATAGCGTCTTAGAGGATACGCAGTATTTT
TRBJ1-2 | . | 14 | . | TRBV6-5 | CASSYSHPNYGYTF | TGTGCCAGCAGTTACTCCCATCCTAACTATGGCTACACCTTC
TRBJ2-1 | once | 15 | TRBD2 | TRBV5-6 | CASSMAGLLYNEQFF | TGTGCCAGCAGCATGGCGGGACTACTCTACAATGAGCAGTTCTTC
TRBJ2-1 | . | 14 | TRBD2 | TRBV5-6 | CASSLGDYYNEQFF | TGTGCCAGCAGCTTGGGGGACTACTACAATGAGCAGTTCTTC